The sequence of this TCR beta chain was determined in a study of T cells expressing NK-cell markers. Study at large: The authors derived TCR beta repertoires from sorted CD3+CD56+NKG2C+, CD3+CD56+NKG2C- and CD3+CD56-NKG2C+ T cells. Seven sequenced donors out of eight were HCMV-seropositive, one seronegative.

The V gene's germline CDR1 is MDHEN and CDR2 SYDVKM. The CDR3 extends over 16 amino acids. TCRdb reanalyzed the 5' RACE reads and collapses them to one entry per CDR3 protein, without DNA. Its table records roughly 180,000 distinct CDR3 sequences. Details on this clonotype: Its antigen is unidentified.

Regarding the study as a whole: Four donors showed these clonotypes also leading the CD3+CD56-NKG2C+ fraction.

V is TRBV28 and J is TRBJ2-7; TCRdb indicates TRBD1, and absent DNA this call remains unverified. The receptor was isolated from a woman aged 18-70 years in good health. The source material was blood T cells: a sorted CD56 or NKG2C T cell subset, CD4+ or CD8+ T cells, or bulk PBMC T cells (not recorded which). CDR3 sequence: CASSSLGGVPSYEQYF.